The 26 T cell receptor beta chains reported below all come from one sample, sequenced in a study of beta chain features in type 1 diabetes. TCRB transcripts that were expressed got sequenced, as all of the isolated RNA had been reverse transcribed. Here immunoSEQ multiplex PCR was the method, and the copy in TCRdb shows in-frame clones only, minus some. The profile covers some 220,000 clones, with roughly 10% appearing a single time and over 1% taken by the ten largest. Sequenced material: central memory CD4+ T cells from blood. The receptors stem from a man aged 18 to 30 in good health.

The chain couples TRBV2 to TRBJ2-3, with 8 bases fitting TRBD1. CDR1 is SNHLY and CDR2 is FYNNEI in the germline V gene. This CDR3 has 14 residues. V lost 6 bases, J lost 2 bases, and 4 bases stayed unmatched. The CDR3 spells CASSRQGITDTQYF. The CDR3 DNA reads as TGTGCCAGCAGCCGACAGGGGATCACAGATACGCAGTATTTT.

The chain combines TRBV6-5 with TRBJ1-4; 7 bases agree with TRBD1. V shed 6 bases, J shed 6 bases, and the junction held 1 base outside the gene matches. This CDR3 comprises 12 residues. CDR1 is MNHEY, CDR2 SVGAGI, per germline. CDR3 in amino acids: CASRTGDEKLFF. CDR3 DNA: TGTGCCAGCAGAACAGGGGATGAAAAACTGTTTTTT.

This clone showed up just a few times. This chain connects TRBV4-1 to TRBJ2-5, with 8 bases lining up with TRBD2. The length of the CDR3 is 16 residues. Germline assignment: CDR1 MGHRA and CDR2 YSYEKL. V gave up 4 bases and J gave up 5 bases; unmatched junction bases: 12. CDR3 sequence (DNA): TGCGCCAGCAGCCCAAGCCTCGGCGGGGGGCGGGAGACCCAGTACTTC. It encodes CASSPSLGGGRETQYF.

This chain links TRBV11-2 with TRBJ2-5; D gene unclear. Trimming pared 5 bases from V and 3 bases from J, leaving 4 bases between. The V gene's germline CDR1 is SGHAT and CDR2 FQNNGV. CDR3 length: 11 residues. The CDR3 loop is CASSVKETQYF. In DNA form, the CDR3 reads TGTGCCAGCAGCGTCAAAGAGACCCAGTACTTC.

The chain is built from TRBV28 and TRBJ1-4; D is perhaps TRBD1 (5 bases). Germline values: CDR1 MDHEN, CDR2 SYDVKM. V lost 5 bases and J lost 0, with 16 bases in between. The length of the CDR3 is 17 residues. This CDR3 reads CASSLISGDATNEKLFF. The DNA of the CDR3 is TGTGCCAGCAGTCTCATTTCGGGGGATGCAACTAATGAAAAACTGTTTTTT.

This clone came up a few times. The chain recombines TRBV7-9 with TRBJ2-1; TRBD2 matches at 10 bases. The V gene's germline CDR1 is SEHNR and CDR2 FQNEAQ (reference sequence). V lost 6 bases, J lost 6 bases, and 14 bases stayed unmatched. CDR3 length: 17 amino acids. This CDR3 reads CASRAGPRSGRRNEQFF. CDR3 sequence (DNA): TGTGCCAGCAGGGCGGGCCCCCGTAGCGGGAGGCGCAATGAGCAGTTCTTC.

This clone was observed a handful of times. The V gene is TRBV7-9, the J gene TRBJ2-7; 8 positions match TRBD1. J lost 3 bases, V lost 4 bases, and 5 bases had no gene match. This CDR3 is built from 14 residues. Germline values: CDR1 SEHNR, CDR2 FQNEAQ (reference sequence). The CDR3 coding sequence is TGTGCCAGCAGCTACACAGGGGGAGGCTACGAGCAGTACTTC. The encoded protein is CASSYTGGGYEQYF.

The chain links TRBV7-2 to TRBJ1-5, with TRBD1 as a possible D gene (5 bases). Germline-derived CDR1 and CDR2 are SGHTA and FQGNSA. This CDR3 comprises 15 residues. Trimming cost V 3 bases and J 4 bases, with 13 bases left between them. The CDR3 DNA reads as TGTGCCAGCAGCTTCTCCTGGGACGAGAATCAGCCCCAGCATTTT. Translating gives CASSFSWDENQPQHF.

This clone has more than one count but fewer than ten. The chain is built from TRBV6-6 and TRBJ2-1, with TRBD2 matching over 10 bases. This CDR3 has 15 amino acids. Per germline, CDR1 MNHNY and CDR2 SVGAGI (reference sequence). Germline trimming cut 7 bases from V and 5 bases from J; bases unmatched to any gene: 8. This chain's CDR3 is CASNQPGLANNEQFF. The CDR3 DNA is TGTGCCAGCAATCAACCGGGACTAGCGAACAATGAGCAGTTCTTC.

This clone was seen more than once but under ten times. V is TRBV10-3 and J is TRBJ2-5; TRBD2 matches at 9 bases. V gave up 3 bases and J gave up 5 bases; unmatched junction bases: 7. This CDR3 is 15 amino acids long. The germline gives CDR1 ENHRY, CDR2 SYGVKD. The CDR3 reads CAISEIASGKETQYF. The CDR3 DNA reads TGTGCCATCAGTGAAATCGCTAGCGGGAAGGAGACCCAGTACTTC.

The chain joins TRBV7-8 to TRBJ1-1; 8 nucleotides agree with TRBD1. CDR1 and CDR2 from the germline V gene are SGHVS and FQNEAQ. The CDR3 covers 14 residues. J gave up 9 bases and V 1 base, and 7 bases lay outside the gene matches. The CDR3 region has the DNA TGTGCCAGCAGCTTAGATCAGGGGGCCAATAAAGCTTTCTTT. The encoded protein is CASSLDQGANKAFF.

This clone was detected a few times. The CDR3: CASSYGLAGHNEQFF. CDR3 DNA: TGTGCCAGCAGTTACGGGCTAGCGGGACACAATGAGCAGTTCTTC. The chain links TRBV6-5 to TRBJ2-1, with 9 bases lining up with TRBD2. The germline V gene has CDR1 MNHEY and CDR2 SVGAGI. This CDR3 has 15 amino acids. The ends lost 2 bases at V and 5 bases at J; junction bases unmatched: 4.

This clone was observed once. The rearrangement joins TRBV27 to TRBJ2-7; TRBD2 matches 15 bases. Germline values: CDR1 MNHEY, CDR2 SMNVEV (reference sequence). V trimming: 6 bases; J trimming: 5 bases; junction bases outside the gene matches: 8. This CDR3 is 16 amino acids long. The CDR3 sequence is CASRAGTSGRLDEQYF. In DNA form, the CDR3 reads TGTGCCAGCAGGGCCGGGACTAGCGGGAGGCTGGACGAGCAGTACTTC.

The gene calls are TRBV18 and TRBJ2-2; 7 bases match TRBD2. Germline CDR1 reads KGHSH; CDR2 reads LQKENI. With 4 bases clipped from V and 1 base from J, the junction kept 6 bases outside the gene matches. This CDR3 contains 16 residues. DNA for the CDR3: TGTGCCAGCTCACGTTTAGCGGGTCAGAACACCGGGGAGCTGTTTTTT. It encodes CASSRLAGQNTGELFF.

The chain couples TRBV7-8 to TRBJ2-5; D remains ambiguous. V lost 2 bases and J lost 2, with 9 bases in between. This CDR3 spans 14 amino acids. Germline V gene sequence: CDR1 SGHVS, CDR2 FQNEAQ. The CDR3 DNA reads as TGTGCCAGCAGCTTATTCAGGTCACAAGAGACCCAGTACTTC. Translation: CASSLFRSQETQYF.

This rearrangement joins TRBV6-1 to TRBJ2-2; D ambiguous. The CDR3 loop spans 14 amino acids. CDR1 is MNHNS and CDR2 is SASEGT in the germline V gene. Deletions cut 2 bases from V and 8 bases from J, with 12 bases between. The CDR3 DNA reads TGTGCCAGCAGTGAACGGGCAGCCCAGGGGGAGCTGTTTTTT. Its translation: CASSERAAQGELFF.

This clone was detected a few times. This may stem from a read error, because a much larger clone lies one nucleotide away. This rearrangement joins TRBV5-6 to TRBJ2-3, with 13 bases matching TRBD2. V dropped 5 bases and J dropped 2; count of bases not matched to a gene: 5. The CDR3 is 16 amino acids. In germline, CDR1 is SGHDT, CDR2 YYEEEE. The CDR3 region is CASRFGLAGATDTQYF. In DNA form, the CDR3 reads TGTGCCAGCAGATTCGGACTAGCGGGAGCCACAGATACGCAGTATTTT.

This clone was counted many times. The gene calls are TRBV18 and TRBJ2-7; 9 bases line up with TRBD2. CDR1 and CDR2 from the germline V gene are KGHSH and LQKENI. V trimming: 0 bases; J trimming: 5 bases; junction bases outside the gene matches: 5. The CDR3 consists of 15 residues. The CDR3 loop is CASSPPASGIHEQYF. The DNA for the CDR3 is TGTGCCAGCTCACCACCCGCTAGCGGGATACACGAGCAGTACTTC.

This clone was picked up a small number of times. The gene calls are TRBV7-9 and TRBJ2-5; D is undetermined. Between the trimmed V and J ends, which lost 1 base and 7 bases, there was a span of 10 bases. CDR3 length: 13 residues. Germline CDR1 SEHNR, CDR2 FQNEAQ (reference sequence). The CDR3 DNA reads TGTGCCAGCAGCTTAGAGGCCCGGGCGACCCAGTACTTC. This codes for CASSLEARATQYF.

This chain uses TRBV25-1 with TRBJ1-2; 8 bases are a match to TRBD1. This CDR3 has 15 residues. The germline V gene encodes CDR1 MGHDK and CDR2 SYGVNS. Trimming took 0 bases from V and 7 from J; bases not matched to a gene: 7. CDR3 region: CASSEYTGGETGYTF. The CDR3 region has the DNA TGTGCCAGCAGTGAATATACAGGGGGTGAGACTGGCTACACCTTC.

The chain couples TRBV7-3 to TRBJ1-5; maybe TRBD1 (5 bases). The CDR3 extends over 12 amino acids. Trimming cost V 6 bases and J 16 bases, with 19 bases left between them. The germline gives CDR1 SGHTA, CDR2 FQGTGA. The CDR3 DNA is TGTGCCAGCAGACTAAGGTCCAGGGCCTCCCATTTT. It yields the protein CASRLRSRASHF.

With respect to this clone: Other DNA sequences from this sample encode an identical CDR3 as well. The chain's CDR3 is CASSLVNYGYTF. CDR3 in DNA: TGTGCCAGCAGTTTAGTGAACTATGGCTACACCTTC. This sequence joins TRBV28 and TRBJ1-2, with D uncertain. Germline V lookup: CDR1 MDHEN, CDR2 SYDVKM. This CDR3 is built from 12 residues. Trimming stripped 2 bases from V and 2 bases from J, with 3 bases between.

For this clone: Other DNA sequences of this sample code for an identical CDR3. This chain joins TRBV18 and TRBJ2-5; D is uncertain. Germline loops: CDR1 KGHSH, CDR2 LQKENI. V was cut by 4 bases and J by 0 bases, with 6 bases left in between. The length of the CDR3 is 13 residues. CDR3: CASSQGNQETQYF. In DNA form, the CDR3 reads TGTGCCAGCTCACAAGGAAACCAAGAGACCCAGTACTTC.

The V gene is TRBV18, the J gene TRBJ2-7; 13 bases line up with TRBD2. V lost 0 bases to trimming and J lost 2 bases; unmatched junction nucleotides: 1. Germline-derived CDR1 and CDR2 are KGHSH and LQKENI. The CDR3 totals 16 residues. This CDR3 reads CASSPPGTSGTYEQYF. CDR3 in DNA: TGTGCCAGCTCACCACCCGGGACTAGCGGGACCTACGAGCAGTACTTC. Full variable domain (outside the CDR3, taken from reference TRBV18 and TRBJ2-7): NAGVMQNPRHLVRRRGQEARLRCSPMKGHSHVYWYRQLPEEGLKFMVYLQKENIIDESGMPKERFSAEFPKEGPSILRIQQVVRGDSAAYFCASSPPGTSGTYEQYFGPGTRLTVT.

Only a few counts were recorded for this clone. This chain uses TRBV5-1 with TRBJ2-7, with a weak D call TRBD2 (6 bases). The CDR3 sequence is 15 residues long. CDR1 is SGHRS and CDR2 is YFSETQ in the germline V gene. Trimming pared 4 bases from V and 0 bases from J, leaving 14 bases between. The CDR3 DNA reads TGCGCCAGCAGCATAAGGGCGGGATCCTCCTACGAGCAGTACTTC. Translated: CASSIRAGSSYEQYF.

In DNA form, the CDR3 reads TGTGCCTGGAGTATTGCGAGGGATACGCAGTATTTT. Protein sequence: CAWSIARDTQYF. The rearrangement uses TRBV30 and TRBJ2-3; D gene uncertain. The CDR3 is 12 amino acids. V was shortened by 2 bases and J by 6 bases, with 9 bases between the two germline ends. The germline V gene encodes CDR1 GTSNPN and CDR2 SVGIG (reference sequence).